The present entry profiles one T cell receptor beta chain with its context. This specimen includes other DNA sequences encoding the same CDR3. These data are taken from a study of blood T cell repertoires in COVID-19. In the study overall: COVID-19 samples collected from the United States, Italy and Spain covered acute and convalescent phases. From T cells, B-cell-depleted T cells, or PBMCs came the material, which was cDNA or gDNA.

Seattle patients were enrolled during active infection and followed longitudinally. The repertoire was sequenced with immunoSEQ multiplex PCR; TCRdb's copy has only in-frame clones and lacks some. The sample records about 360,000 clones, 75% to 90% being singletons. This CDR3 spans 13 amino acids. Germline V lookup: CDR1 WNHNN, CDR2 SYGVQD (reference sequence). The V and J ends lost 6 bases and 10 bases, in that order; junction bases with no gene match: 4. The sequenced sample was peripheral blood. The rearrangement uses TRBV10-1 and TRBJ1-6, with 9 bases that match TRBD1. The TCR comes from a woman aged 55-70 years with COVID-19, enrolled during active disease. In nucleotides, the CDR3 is TGCGCCAGCAGCGACAGGGGGGGGTCACCCCTCCACTTT. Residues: CASSDRGGSPLHF.